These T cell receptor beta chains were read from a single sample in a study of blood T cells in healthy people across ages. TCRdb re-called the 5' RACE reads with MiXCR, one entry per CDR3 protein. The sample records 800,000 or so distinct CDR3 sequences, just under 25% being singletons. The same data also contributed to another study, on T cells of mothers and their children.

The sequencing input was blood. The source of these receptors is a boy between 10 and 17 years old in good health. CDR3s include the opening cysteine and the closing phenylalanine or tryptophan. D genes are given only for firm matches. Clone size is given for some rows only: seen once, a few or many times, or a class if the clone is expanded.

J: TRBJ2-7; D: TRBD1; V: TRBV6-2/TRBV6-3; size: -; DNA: TGTGCCAGCAGTTCCTGGGACAGTGTGTACGAGCAGTACTTC; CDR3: CASSSWDSVYEQYF
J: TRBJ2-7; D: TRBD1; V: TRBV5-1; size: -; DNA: TGCGCCAGCAGCCGGGCCGGGACAGATGTCGACGAGCAGTACTTC; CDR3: CASSRAGTDVDEQYF
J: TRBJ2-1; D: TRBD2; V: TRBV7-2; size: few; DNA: TGTGCCAGCACCTCTGCGGGAGTGCGGAATGAGCAGTTCTTC; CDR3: CASTSAGVRNEQFF
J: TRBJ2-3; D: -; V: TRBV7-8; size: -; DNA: TGTGCCAGCAGCCGCCAGGGGGGGGGCGGGTCAGATACGCAGTATTTT; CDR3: CASSRQGGGGSDTQYF
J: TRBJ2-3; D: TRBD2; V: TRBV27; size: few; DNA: TGTGCCAGCAGTTGGGCTAGCGGGATGAGCACAGATACGCAGTATTTT; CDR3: CASSWASGMSTDTQYF
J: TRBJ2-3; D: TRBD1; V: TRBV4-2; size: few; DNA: TGTGCCAGCAGCCAGAGAGGGTCCGAGACAGGGGGCTCGTATACGCAGTATTTT; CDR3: CASSQRGSETGGSYTQYF
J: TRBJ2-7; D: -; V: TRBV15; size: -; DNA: TGTGCCACCAGCAGAGATCAGGCGGTCCCTGGCGAGCAGTACTTC; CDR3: CATSRDQAVPGEQYF
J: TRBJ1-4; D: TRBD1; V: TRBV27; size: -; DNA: TGTGTCAGCAACGGTCAGGGGGTTGGGGAAAAACTGTTTTTT; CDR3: CVSNGQGVGEKLFF
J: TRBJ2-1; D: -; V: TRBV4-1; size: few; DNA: TGCGCCAGCAGCGCCCGGGACATAGACAATGAGCAGTTCTTC; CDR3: CASSARDIDNEQFF
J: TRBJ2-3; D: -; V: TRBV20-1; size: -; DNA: TGCAGTGCTAGGATACTGGGGCCTGCCGCAGATACGCAGTATTTT; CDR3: CSARILGPAADTQYF
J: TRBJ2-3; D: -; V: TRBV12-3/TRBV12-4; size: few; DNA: TGTGCCAGCAGATTGGGAGCAGATACGCAGTATTTT; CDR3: CASRLGADTQYF
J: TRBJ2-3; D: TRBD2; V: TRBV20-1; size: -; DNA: TGCAGTGCTAGAGATCTGTTAGCGGGAGGGCCGAAAGATACGCAGTATTTT; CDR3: CSARDLLAGGPKDTQYF
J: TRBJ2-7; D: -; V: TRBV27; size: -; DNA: TGTGCCAGCAGCCGGGACATTACCTACGAGCAGTACTTC; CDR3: CASSRDITYEQYF
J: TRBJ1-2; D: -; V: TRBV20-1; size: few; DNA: TGCAGTGCTAGAGAGAACCCCCTCTATGGCTACACCTTC; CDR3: CSARENPLYGYTF
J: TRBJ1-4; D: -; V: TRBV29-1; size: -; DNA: TGCAGCGGAATGGTACAGGGACAAGAAAAACTGTTTTTT; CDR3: CSGMVQGQEKLFF
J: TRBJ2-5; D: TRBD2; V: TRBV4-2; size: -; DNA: TGTGCCAGCAGCCTGATAGCGGGAGAGGCGGAGACCCAGTACTTC; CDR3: CASSLIAGEAETQYF
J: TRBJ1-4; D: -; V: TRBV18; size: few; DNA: TGTGCCAGCTTCCGTTCCTCTAATGAAAAACTGTTTTTT; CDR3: CASFRSSNEKLFF
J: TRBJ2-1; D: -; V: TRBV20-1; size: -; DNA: TGCAGTGCTGGATCCAACAATGAGCAGTTCTTC; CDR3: CSAGSNNEQFF
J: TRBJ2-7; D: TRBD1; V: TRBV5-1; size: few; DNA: TGCGCCAGCAGCTTGGCCGCCGGGGACAGGGGGGGCTCCTACGAGCAGTACTTC; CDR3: CASSLAAGDRGGSYEQYF
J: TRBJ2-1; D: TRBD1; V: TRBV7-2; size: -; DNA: TGTGCCAGCAACCTACGGAGGACAGGGGACAATGAGCAGTTCTTC; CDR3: CASNLRRTGDNEQFF
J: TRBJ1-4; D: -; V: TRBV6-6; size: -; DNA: TGTGCCAGCAGCCAGACAGCTAATGAAAAACTGTTTTTT; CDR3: CASSQTANEKLFF
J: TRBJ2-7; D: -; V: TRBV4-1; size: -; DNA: TGCGCCAGCAGCCCACTAGAGAGCTCCTACGAGCAGTACTTC; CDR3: CASSPLESSYEQYF
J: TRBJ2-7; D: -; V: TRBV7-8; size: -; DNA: TGTGCCAGCAGCCCCCGGGTGGGCACCTTAGTCTACTTC; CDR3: CASSPRVGTLVYF
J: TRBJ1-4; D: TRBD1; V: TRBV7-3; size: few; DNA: TGTGCCAGCAGCCTAACAGGGGCTCCTAATGAAAAACTGTTTTTT; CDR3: CASSLTGAPNEKLFF
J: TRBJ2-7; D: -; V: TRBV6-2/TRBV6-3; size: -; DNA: TGTGCCAGCAGTTACTCGGCGCGCGACGGCTACGAGCAGTACTTC; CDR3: CASSYSARDGYEQYF
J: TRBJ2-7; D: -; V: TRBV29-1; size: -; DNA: TGCAGCGTTGTTGGCGGCCAGTCCTACGAGCAGTACTTC; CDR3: CSVVGGQSYEQYF
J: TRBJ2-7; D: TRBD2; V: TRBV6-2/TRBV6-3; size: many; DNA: TGTGCCAGCAGTACCGGGACTAGCGGTTCCTACGAGCAGTACTTC; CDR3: CASSTGTSGSYEQYF
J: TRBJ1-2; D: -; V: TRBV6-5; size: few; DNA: TGTGCCAGCAGTTACTCGAGACAGCCTCCAGCTGAGAATGGCTACACCTTC; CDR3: CASSYSRQPPAENGYTF
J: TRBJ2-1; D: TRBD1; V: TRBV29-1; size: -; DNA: TGCAGCGTGGGGGACAGCCCCAATGAGCAGTTCTTC; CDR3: CSVGDSPNEQFF
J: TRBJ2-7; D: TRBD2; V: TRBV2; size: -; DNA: TGTGCCAGCAATGGGCAGGGTAGCGGGAGTATCTACGAGCAGTACTTC; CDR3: CASNGQGSGSIYEQYF
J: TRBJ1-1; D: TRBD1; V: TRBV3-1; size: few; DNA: TGTGCCAGCAGCCAAGATGACAGGGGAAACACTGAAGCTTTCTTT; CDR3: CASSQDDRGNTEAFF
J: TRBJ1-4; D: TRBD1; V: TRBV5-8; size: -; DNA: TGTGCCAGCAGCTTGGTGGGGACAGCCGAAAAACTGTTTTTT; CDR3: CASSLVGTAEKLFF
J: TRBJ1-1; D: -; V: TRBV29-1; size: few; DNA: TGCAGCGTTGAAAAATTTGAGAACACTGAAGCTTTCTTT; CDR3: CSVEKFENTEAFF